The rows below give T cell receptor beta chains drawn from one sample of a study of blood T cell repertoires in COVID-19. Profiled with immunoSEQ multiplex PCR; TCRdb holds only in-frame clones, not every one. The table lists roughly 250,000 clones, about 90% of them singletons. What was sequenced was PBMCs or T cells enriched from blood (not recorded which). The receptor source for this set is a woman in her 40s with acute COVID-19. Each CDR3 is given with its conserved first and last residue. The D gene is left open where the match is weak. Some rows have no size entry. The others give once, few or many, or a class for an expanded clone.

len | j_gene | d_gene | abundance | v_gene | CDR3aa | CDR3nt
18 | TRBJ2-1 | TRBD2 | . | TRBV6-4 | CARPTDLSGTNAYNEQFF | TGTGCCAGGCCCACAGATCTAAGCGGGACCAACGCATACAATGAGCAGTTCTTC
15 | TRBJ2-3 | TRBD1 | . | TRBV5-1 | CASSLVQGAPDTQYF | TGCGCCAGCAGCTTGGTCCAGGGGGCACCAGATACGCAGTATTTT
13 | TRBJ1-2 | . | . | TRBV2 | CATSGARNYGYTF | TGTGCCACCTCAGGGGCTAGAAACTATGGCTACACCTTC
16 | TRBJ2-1 | TRBD2 | . | TRBV28 | CASSPSGSGSRDEQFF | TGTGCCAGCAGTCCCTCCGGTAGCGGGAGTAGGGATGAGCAGTTCTTC
24 | TRBJ2-2 | TRBD2 | . | TRBV7-1 | CASSSHWGQGAIGTSGRPTGELFF | TGTGCCAGCAGCTCACATTGGGGACAGGGGGCAATAGGGACTAGCGGGAGGCCCACCGGGGAGCTGTTTTTT
13 | TRBJ1-1 | . | . | TRBV29-1 | CSAAQGGGTEAFF | TGCAGCGCTGCACAGGGAGGGGGCACTGAAGCTTTCTTT
16 | TRBJ2-7 | TRBD2 | . | TRBV7-8 | CASSSTGLAASYEQYF | TGTGCCAGCAGTTCTACGGGACTAGCGGCCTCCTACGAGCAGTACTTC
14 | TRBJ1-1 | . | . | TRBV4-1 | CASSQVRGIAEAFF | TGCGCCAGCAGCCAAGTTCGAGGAATCGCGGAAGCTTTCTTT
12 | TRBJ1-1 | . | . | TRBV7-9 | CASSWDITEAFF | TGTGCCAGCAGCTGGGACATCACTGAAGCTTTCTTT
21 | TRBJ1-4 | . | . | TRBV6-2/TRBV6-3 | CASSVNSPGGASRVDDEKLFF | TGTGCCAGCAGTGTTAACTCCCCCGGGGGGGCGAGCAGAGTGGATGATGAAAAACTGTTTTTT
14 | TRBJ1-3 | . | . | TRBV4-1 | CASSQVSVGNTIYF | TGCGCCAGCAGCCAAGTCTCAGTTGGAAACACCATATATTTT
15 | TRBJ1-5 | . | few | TRBV4-1 | CASSQAGGQHQPQHF | TGCGCCAGCAGCCAGGCGGGGGGTCAGCATCAGCCCCAGCATTTT
13 | TRBJ2-1 | . | . | TRBV13 | CASSFEKFGEQFF | TGTGCCAGCAGCTTTGAGAAATTCGGGGAGCAGTTCTTC
13 | TRBJ1-2 | . | . | TRBV30 | CACGEEGRYGYTF | TGTGCCTGTGGGGAGGAGGGCCGATATGGCTACACCTTC
14 | TRBJ1-4 | . | . | TRBV6-5 | CASSRRRTNEKLFF | TGTGCCAGCAGTCGAAGGAGGACTAATGAAAAACTGTTTTTT
16 | TRBJ2-5 | . | . | TRBV10-3 | CAISESGGLEGKTQYF | TGTGCCATCAGTGAGTCCGGCGGGCTGGAGGGAAAGACCCAGTACTTC
14 | TRBJ2-1 | . | . | TRBV3-1/TRBV3-2 | CASSQDRVLNEQFF | TGTGCCAGCAGCCAAGACAGGGTTCTTAATGAGCAGTTCTTC
14 | TRBJ1-2 | TRBD1 | . | TRBV4-1 | CASSRRDRDDGYTF | TGCGCCAGCAGCCGAAGAGACAGGGATGATGGCTACACCTTC
12 | TRBJ2-7 | . | . | TRBV6-5 | CASRVGTYEQYF | TGTGCCAGCCGGGTCGGGACCTACGAGCAGTACTTC
15 | TRBJ2-1 | TRBD1 | . | TRBV7-9 | CASSLVQGNYNEQFF | TGTGCCAGCAGCTTAGTACAGGGGAATTACAATGAGCAGTTCTTC
15 | TRBJ1-3 | . | . | TRBV7-6 | CASSLEIAPGNTIYF | TGTGCCAGCAGCTTAGAAATCGCGCCAGGAAACACCATATATTTT
15 | TRBJ1-1 | . | few | TRBV4-1 | CASSQDWGGGTEAFF | TGCGCCAGCAGCCAAGATTGGGGGGGAGGCACTGAAGCTTTCTTT
13 | TRBJ1-5 | . | . | TRBV18 | CASSPYSNQPQHF | TGTGCCAGCTCACCCTATAGCAATCAGCCCCAGCATTTT